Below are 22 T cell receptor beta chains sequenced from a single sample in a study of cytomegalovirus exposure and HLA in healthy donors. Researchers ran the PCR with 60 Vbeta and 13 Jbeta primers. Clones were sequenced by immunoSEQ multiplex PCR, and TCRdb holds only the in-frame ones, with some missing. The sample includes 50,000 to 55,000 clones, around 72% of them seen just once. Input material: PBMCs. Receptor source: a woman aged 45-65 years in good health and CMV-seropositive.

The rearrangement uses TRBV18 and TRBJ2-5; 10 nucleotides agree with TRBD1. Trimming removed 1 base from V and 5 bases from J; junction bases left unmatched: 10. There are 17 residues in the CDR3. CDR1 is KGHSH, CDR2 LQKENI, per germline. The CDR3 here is CASSPRTSTGGTETQYF. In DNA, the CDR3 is TGTGCCAGCTCACCACGAACCTCGACAGGGGGCACGGAGACCCAGTACTTC.

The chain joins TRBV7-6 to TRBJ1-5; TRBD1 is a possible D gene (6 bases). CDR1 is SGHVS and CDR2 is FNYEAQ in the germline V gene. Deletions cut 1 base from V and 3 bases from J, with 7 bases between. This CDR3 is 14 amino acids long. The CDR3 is CASSLDRANQPQHF. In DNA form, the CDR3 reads TGTGCCAGCAGCTTAGACAGGGCCAATCAGCCCCAGCATTTT.

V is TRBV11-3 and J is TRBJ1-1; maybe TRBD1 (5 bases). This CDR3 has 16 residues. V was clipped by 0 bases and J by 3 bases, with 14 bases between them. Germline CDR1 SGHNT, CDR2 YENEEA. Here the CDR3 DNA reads TGTGCCAGCAGCTTAGAGCTCTCAGGGTGGGACACTGAAGCTTTCTTT. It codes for CASSLELSGWDTEAFF. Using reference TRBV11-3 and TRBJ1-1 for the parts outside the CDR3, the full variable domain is EAGVVQSPRYKIIEKKQPVAFWCNPISGHNTLYWYLQNLGQGPELLIRYENEEAVDDSQLPKDRFSAERLKGVDSTLKIQPAELGDSAVYLCASSLELSGWDTEAFFGQGTRLTVV.

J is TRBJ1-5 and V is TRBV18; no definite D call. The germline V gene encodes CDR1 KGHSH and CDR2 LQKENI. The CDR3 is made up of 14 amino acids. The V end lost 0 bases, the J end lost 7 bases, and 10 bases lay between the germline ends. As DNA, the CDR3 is TGTGCCAGCTCACCACCGGTCCTCTACCAGCCCCAGCATTTT. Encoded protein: CASSPPVLYQPQHF.

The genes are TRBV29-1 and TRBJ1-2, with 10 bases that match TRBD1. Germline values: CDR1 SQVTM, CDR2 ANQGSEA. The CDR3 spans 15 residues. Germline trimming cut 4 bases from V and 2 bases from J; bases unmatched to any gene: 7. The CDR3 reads CSVAPRQGANYGYTF. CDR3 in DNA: TGCAGCGTTGCCCCCCGACAGGGGGCGAACTATGGCTACACCTTC.

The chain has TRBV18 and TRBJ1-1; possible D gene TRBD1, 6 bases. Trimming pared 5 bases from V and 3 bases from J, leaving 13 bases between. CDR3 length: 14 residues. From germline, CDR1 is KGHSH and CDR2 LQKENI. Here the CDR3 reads CASSIQGKDTEAFF. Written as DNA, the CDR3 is TGTGCCAGCTCAATACAGGGTAAGGACACTGAAGCTTTCTTT.

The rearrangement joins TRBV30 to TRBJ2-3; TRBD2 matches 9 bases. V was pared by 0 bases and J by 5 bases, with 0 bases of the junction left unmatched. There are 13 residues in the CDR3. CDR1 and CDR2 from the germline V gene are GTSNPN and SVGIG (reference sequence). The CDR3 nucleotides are TGTGCCTGGAGTGTACTAGCGGGAGATACGCAGTATTTT. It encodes CAWSVLAGDTQYF.

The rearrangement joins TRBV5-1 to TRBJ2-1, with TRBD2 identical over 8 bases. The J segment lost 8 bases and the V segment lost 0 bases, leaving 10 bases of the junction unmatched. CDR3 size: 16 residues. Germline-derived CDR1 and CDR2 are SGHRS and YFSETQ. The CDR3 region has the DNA TGCGCCAGCAGCTTGGAGAGTAGGCGGGGGGCTCATGAGCAGTTCTTC. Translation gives CASSLESRRGAHEQFF.

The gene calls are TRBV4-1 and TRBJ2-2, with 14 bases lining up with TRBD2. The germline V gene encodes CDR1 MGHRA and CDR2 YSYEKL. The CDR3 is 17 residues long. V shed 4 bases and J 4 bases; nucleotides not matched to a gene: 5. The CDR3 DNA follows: TGCGCCAGCAGCCGGGCGACTAGCGGGGGGGCCACCGGGGAGCTGTTTTTT. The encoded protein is CASSRATSGGATGELFF.

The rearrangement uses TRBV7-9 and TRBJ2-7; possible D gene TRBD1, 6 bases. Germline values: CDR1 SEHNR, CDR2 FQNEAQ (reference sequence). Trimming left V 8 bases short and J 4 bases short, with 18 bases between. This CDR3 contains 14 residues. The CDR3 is CASPGKGGPYEQYF. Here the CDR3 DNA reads TGTGCCAGCCCCGGGAAAGGGGGACCGTACGAGCAGTACTTC.

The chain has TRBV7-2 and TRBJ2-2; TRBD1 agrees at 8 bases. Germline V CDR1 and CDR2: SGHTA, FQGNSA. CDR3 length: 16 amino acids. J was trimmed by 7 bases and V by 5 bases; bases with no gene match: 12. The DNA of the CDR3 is TGTGCCAGCAGCCTACCTTGGACAGGGCGGAACGGGGAGCTGTTTTTT. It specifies CASSLPWTGRNGELFF.

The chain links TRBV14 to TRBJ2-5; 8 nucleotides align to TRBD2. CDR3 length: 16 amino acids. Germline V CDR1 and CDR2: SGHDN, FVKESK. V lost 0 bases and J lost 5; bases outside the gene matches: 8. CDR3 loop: CASSQDTGGPRETQYF. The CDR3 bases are TGTGCCAGCAGCCAAGATACGGGAGGGCCCCGGGAGACCCAGTACTTC.

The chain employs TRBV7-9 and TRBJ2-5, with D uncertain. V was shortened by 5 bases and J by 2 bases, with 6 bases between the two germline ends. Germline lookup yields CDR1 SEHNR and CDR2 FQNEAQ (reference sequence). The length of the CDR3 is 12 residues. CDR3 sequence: CASSTRQETQYF. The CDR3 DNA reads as TGTGCCAGCAGCACACGACAAGAGACCCAGTACTTC. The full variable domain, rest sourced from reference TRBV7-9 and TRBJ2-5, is DTGVSQNPRHKITKRGQNVTFRCDPISEHNRLYWYRQTLGQGPEFLTYFQNEAQLEKSRLLSDRFSAERPKGSFSTLEIQRTEQGDSAMYLCASSTRQETQYFGPGTRLLVL.

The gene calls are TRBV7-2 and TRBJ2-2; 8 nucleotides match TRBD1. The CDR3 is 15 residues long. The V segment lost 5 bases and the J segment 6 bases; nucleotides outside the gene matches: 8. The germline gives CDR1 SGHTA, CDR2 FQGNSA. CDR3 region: CASSARQGSPGELFF. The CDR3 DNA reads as TGTGCCAGCAGCGCCAGACAGGGGAGTCCCGGGGAGCTGTTTTTT.

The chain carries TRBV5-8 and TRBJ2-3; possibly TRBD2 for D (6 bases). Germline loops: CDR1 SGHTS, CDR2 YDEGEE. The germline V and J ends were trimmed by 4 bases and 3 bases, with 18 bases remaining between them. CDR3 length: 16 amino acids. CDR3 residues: CASSRGIRGRTDTQYF. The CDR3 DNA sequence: TGTGCCAGCAGCCGGGGGATTAGGGGACGGACAGATACGCAGTATTTT.

The CDR3 region is CASSEEQGAVQPQHF. The CDR3 coding sequence is TGTGCCAGCAGTGAAGAGCAGGGGGCTGTTCAGCCCCAGCATTTT. This chain joins TRBV2 and TRBJ1-5; 8 bases align to TRBD1. Germline V CDR1 and CDR2: SNHLY, FYNNEI. The V segment lost 1 base and the J segment 6 bases; nucleotides outside the gene matches: 5. The CDR3 runs to 15 residues.

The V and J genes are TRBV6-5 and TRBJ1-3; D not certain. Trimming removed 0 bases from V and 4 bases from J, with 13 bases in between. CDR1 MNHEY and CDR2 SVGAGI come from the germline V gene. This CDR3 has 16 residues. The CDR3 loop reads CASSYSTGSLGNTIYF. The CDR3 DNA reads TGTGCCAGCAGTTACTCGACGGGTTCCTTAGGAAACACCATATATTTT.

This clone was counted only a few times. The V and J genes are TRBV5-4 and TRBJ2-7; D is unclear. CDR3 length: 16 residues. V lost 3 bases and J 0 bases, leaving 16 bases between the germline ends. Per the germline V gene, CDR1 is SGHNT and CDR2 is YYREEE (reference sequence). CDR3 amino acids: CASSSMMETSSYEQYF. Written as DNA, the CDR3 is TGTGCCAGCAGCTCCATGATGGAGACTTCCTCCTACGAGCAGTACTTC.

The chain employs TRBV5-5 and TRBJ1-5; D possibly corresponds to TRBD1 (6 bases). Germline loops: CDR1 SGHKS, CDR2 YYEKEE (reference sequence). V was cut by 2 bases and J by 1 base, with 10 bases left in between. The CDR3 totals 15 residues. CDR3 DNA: TGTGCCAGCAGCTTTGGACAGCTCAGCAATCAGCCCCAGCATTTT. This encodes CASSFGQLSNQPQHF. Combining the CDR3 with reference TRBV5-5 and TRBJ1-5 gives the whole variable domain DAGVTQSPTHLIKTRGQQVTLRCSPISGHKSVSWYQQVLGQGPQFIFQYYEKEERGRGNFPDRFSARQFPNYSSELNVNALLLGDSALYLCASSFGQLSNQPQHFGDGTRLSIL.

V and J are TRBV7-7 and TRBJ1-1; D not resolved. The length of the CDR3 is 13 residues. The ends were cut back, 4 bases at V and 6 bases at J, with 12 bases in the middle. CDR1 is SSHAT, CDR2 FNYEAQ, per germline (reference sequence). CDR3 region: CASSSTTQSEAFF. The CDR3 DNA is TGTGCCAGCAGCTCGACGACTCAATCTGAAGCTTTCTTT.

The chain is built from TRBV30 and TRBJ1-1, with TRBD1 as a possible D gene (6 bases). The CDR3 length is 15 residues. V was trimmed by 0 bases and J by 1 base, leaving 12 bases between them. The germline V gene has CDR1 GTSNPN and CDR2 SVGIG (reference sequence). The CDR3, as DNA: TGTGCCTGGAGTGTACACCAGGGGTCGAACACTGAAGCTTTCTTT. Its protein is CAWSVHQGSNTEAFF.

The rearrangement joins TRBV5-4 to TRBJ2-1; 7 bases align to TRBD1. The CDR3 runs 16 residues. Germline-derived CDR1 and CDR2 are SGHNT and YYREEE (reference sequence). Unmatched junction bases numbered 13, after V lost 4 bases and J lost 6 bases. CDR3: CASSAMTGPSRNEQFF. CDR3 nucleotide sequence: TGTGCCAGCAGCGCTATGACAGGGCCCTCCCGCAATGAGCAGTTCTTC. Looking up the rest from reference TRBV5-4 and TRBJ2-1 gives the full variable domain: ETGVTQSPTHLIKTRGQQVTLRCSSQSGHNTVSWYQQALGQGPQFIFQYYREEENGRGNFPPRFSGLQFPNYSSELNVNALELDDSALYLCASSAMTGPSRNEQFFGPGTRLTVL.